This TCR beta chain stems from a study of blood T cell repertoires in COVID-19. Study in general: There were acute and convalescent COVID-19 samples, and they came from the United States, Italy and Spain.

With 0 bases removed from V and 1 base from J, the gap between germline ends came to 3 bases. This CDR3 has 13 residues. Germline CDR1 is LNHDA and CDR2 is SQIVND (reference sequence). Sequenced by immunoSEQ multiplex PCR; TCRdb stores in-frame clones only, minus some. The table lists roughly 260,000 clones, about nine tenths of them singletons. V and J are TRBV19 and TRBJ1-1, with D uncertain. The sequencing input was peripheral blood. The sequence derives from a woman in her thirties with COVID-19, enrolled during active disease. The CDR3, as DNA: TGTGCCAGTAGTATAGATCGGAACACTGAAGCTTTCTTT. Protein sequence: CASSIDRNTEAFF.